The clone carrying this T cell receptor (beta chain) was counted many times. What it recognizes is unknown. Unique molecular identifiers were carried by the TCR beta cDNA libraries. Input populations of 1 to 10 million T cells gave rise to approximately 500,000 cDNA molecules. TCRdb re-analysed the PCR reads in MiXCR, keeping a single row per CDR3 protein. Found here are 700,000 to 900,000 distinct CDR3 sequences, about half of them singletons; the top ten hold approximately 4.4%. The source of the sample is a study of post-analysis software for immune sequencing data. The overall study: Disease courses included relapsing-remitting, secondary progressive and progressive-relapsing multiple sclerosis. Findings of the study overall: Significantly decreased normalized Chao1 diversity was recorded for multiple sclerosis patients relative to controls. TRBV5-6, TRBV5-1 and TRBV20-1 belonged to a set of a handful of TRBV segments that were more frequent in patients than controls.

Germline assignment: CDR1 SGHAT and CDR2 FQNNGV. The CDR3 runs 14 residues. Germline trimming cut 3 bases from V and 8 bases from J; bases unmatched to any gene: 7. The source material was blood. The TCR sequence derives from a girl aged 5 to 17 with multiple sclerosis. The chain couples TRBV11-2 to TRBJ1-2, with 9 bases lining up with TRBD1. CDR3 DNA: TGTGCCAGCAGCTTGGCCGGACAGGGGCTGGGCTACACCTTC. It specifies CASSLAGQGLGYTF.